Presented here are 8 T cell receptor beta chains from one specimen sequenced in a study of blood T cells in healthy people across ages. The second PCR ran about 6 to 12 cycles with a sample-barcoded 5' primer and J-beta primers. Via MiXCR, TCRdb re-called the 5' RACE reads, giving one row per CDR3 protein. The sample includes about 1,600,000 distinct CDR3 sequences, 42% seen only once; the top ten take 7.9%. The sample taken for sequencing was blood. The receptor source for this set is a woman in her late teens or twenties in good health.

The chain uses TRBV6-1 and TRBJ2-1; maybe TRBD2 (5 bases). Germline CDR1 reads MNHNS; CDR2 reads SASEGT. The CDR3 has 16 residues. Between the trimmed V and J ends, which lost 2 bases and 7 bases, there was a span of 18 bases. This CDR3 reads CASSEREGRHLNEQFF. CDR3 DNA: TGTGCCAGCAGTGAACGGGAAGGGCGGCATCTGAATGAGCAGTTCTTC.

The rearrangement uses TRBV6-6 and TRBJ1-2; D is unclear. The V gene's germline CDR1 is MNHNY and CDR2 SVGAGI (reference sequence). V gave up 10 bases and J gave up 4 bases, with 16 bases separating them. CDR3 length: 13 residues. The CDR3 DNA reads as TGTGCCAACTACTTAGACACCCGCTATGGCTACACCTTC. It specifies CANYLDTRYGYTF.

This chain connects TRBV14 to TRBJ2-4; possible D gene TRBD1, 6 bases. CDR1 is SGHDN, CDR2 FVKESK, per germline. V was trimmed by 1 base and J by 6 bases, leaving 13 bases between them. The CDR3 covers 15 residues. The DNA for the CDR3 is TGTGCCAGCAGCCAAGGGGACACCCGCAGAAACATTCAGTACTTC. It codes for CASSQGDTRRNIQYF.

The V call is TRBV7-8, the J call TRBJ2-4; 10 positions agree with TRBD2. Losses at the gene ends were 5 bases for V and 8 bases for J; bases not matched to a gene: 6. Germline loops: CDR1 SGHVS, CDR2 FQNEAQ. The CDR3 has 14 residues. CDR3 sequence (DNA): TGTGCCAGCAGCGCCGGACTAGCGGTGGACATTCAGTACTTC. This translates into CASSAGLAVDIQYF.

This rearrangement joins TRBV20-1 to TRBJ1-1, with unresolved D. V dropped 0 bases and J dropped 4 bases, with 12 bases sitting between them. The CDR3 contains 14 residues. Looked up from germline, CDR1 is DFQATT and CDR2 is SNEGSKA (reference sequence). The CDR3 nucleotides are TGCAGTGCTAGAGAATCGGGCGGCAGCACTGAAGCTTTCTTT. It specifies CSARESGGSTEAFF.

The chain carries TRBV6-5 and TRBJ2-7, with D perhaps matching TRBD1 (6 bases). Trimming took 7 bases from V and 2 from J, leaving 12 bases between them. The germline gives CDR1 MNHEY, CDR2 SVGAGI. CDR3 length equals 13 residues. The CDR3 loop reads CASNHRGTYEQYF. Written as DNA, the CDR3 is TGTGCCAGCAACCATAGGGGGACCTACGAGCAGTACTTC.

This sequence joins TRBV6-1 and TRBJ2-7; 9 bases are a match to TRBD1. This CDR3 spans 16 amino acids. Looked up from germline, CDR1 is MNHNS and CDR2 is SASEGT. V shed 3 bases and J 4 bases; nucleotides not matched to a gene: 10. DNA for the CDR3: TGTGCCAGCAGTGACCCCGGGACAGGGAAATTTTACGAGCAGTACTTC. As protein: CASSDPGTGKFYEQYF.

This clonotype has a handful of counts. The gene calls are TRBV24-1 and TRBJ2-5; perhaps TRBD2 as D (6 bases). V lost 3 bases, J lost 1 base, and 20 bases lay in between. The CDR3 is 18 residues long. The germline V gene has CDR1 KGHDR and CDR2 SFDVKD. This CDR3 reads CATSDEAGTYPGQETQYF. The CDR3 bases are TGTGCCACCAGTGATGAAGCCGGGACTTACCCCGGCCAAGAGACCCAGTACTTC.